A selection of T cell receptor beta chains follows, all from one sample in a study of Ad26.COV2.S vaccination and SARS-CoV-2 variants. Some clones are missing from TCRdb's copy, which holds only in-frame ones; the method was immunoSEQ multiplex PCR. The sample consists of some 180,000 clones, around 85% of them appearing once. The sequencing here drew on peripheral blood, taken after recovery from COVID-19. Receptors originate from a human donor who had recovered from COVID-19. The CDR3 runs from the conserved cysteine through the conserved F or W. D genes are given only for firm matches. Only part of the rows carry a size: once, few, many, or a class if the clone is expanded.

TRBV6-6,-,TRBJ1-5,TRBD1,CASISSDRIFQPQHF,TGTGCCAGCATCTCCTCGGACAGGATCTTTCAGCCCCAGCATTTT
TRBV11-2,-,TRBJ2-5,-,CASSLGTFQETQYF,TGTGCCAGCAGCTTAGGGACATTCCAAGAGACCCAGTACTTC
TRBV21-1,-,TRBJ1-2,-,CASRSRGPNYGYTF,TGTGCCAGCAGGAGCAGGGGGCCTAACTATGGCTACACCTTC
TRBV6-6,-,TRBJ2-3,TRBD2,CASSYGTRADTQYF,TGTGCCAGCAGTTATGGGACTAGGGCAGATACGCAGTATTTT
TRBV7-8,few,TRBJ1-5,-,CASSFGAQNQPQHF,TGTGCCAGCAGCTTTGGGGCACAAAATCAGCCCCAGCATTTT
TRBV7-9,once,TRBJ2-1,-,CASSLSGGGEQFF,TGTGCCAGCAGTCTAAGTGGGGGTGGTGAGCAGTTCTTC
TRBV29-1,-,TRBJ1-2,-,CSVEEFKGSGTF,TGCAGCGTTGAAGAATTTAAGGGAAGTGGCACCTTC
TRBV6-6,once,TRBJ2-4,-,CASSLGLAKNIQYF,TGTGCCAGCAGCCTGGGCTTAGCCAAAAACATTCAGTACTTC
TRBV6-2/TRBV6-3,-,TRBJ2-7,-,CASSYYSLYEQYF,TGTGCCAGCAGTTATTACAGTCTCTACGAGCAGTACTTC
TRBV6-5,-,TRBJ1-1,TRBD1,CASTSTLRDRGPAFF,TGTGCCAGCACCTCGACCCTCCGGGACAGGGGGCCAGCTTTCTTT
TRBV7-2,-,TRBJ2-7,TRBD2,CASSPELAGGREQYF,TGTGCCAGCAGCCCAGAACTAGCGGGGGGCCGGGAGCAGTACTTC
TRBV24-1,-,TRBJ1-4,-,CATRPPQAATNEKLFF,TGTGCCACCCGACCCCCCCAGGCTGCAACTAATGAAAAACTGTTTTTT
TRBV7-9,-,TRBJ1-5,-,CASSWGDGQPQHF,TGTGCCAGCAGCTGGGGGGATGGGCAGCCCCAGCATTTT
TRBV9,-,TRBJ2-6,-,CASLSPAGANVLTF,TGTGCCAGCTTGAGTCCCGCTGGGGCCAACGTCCTGACTTTC
TRBV7-2,once,TRBJ1-1,-,CASSLEEGDTEAFF,TGTGCCAGCAGCTTAGAAGAGGGGGACACTGAAGCTTTCTTT
TRBV5-1,few,TRBJ2-5,-,CASSPNGQQETQYF,TGCGCCAGCAGCCCGAACGGACAGCAAGAGACCCAGTACTTC
TRBV6-5,once,TRBJ2-1,TRBD1,CASSSGTGGYNEQFF,TGTGCCAGCAGCTCCGGGACAGGGGGGTACAATGAGCAGTTCTTC
TRBV5-6,once,TRBJ1-2,TRBD1,CASTPDRGQMYGYTF,TGTGCCAGCACCCCGGACAGGGGGCAAATGTATGGCTACACCTTC
TRBV19,-,TRBJ2-1,TRBD2,CASSYKGRGGWYNEQFF,TGTGCCAGTAGTTACAAAGGTCGCGGGGGGTGGTACAATGAGCAGTTCTTC
TRBV5-1,-,TRBJ2-3,TRBD1,CASSLGDSTDTQYF,TGCGCCAGCAGCTTGGGGGACAGTACAGATACGCAGTATTTT
TRBV5-6,once,TRBJ2-5,-,CASSLRGASQETQYF,TGTGCCAGCAGCTTACGGGGGGCGAGCCAAGAGACCCAGTACTTC
TRBV4-1,once,TRBJ1-2,-,CASSQRGDYGYTF,TGCGCCAGCAGCCAGAGGGGGGACTATGGCTACACCTTC
TRBV2,-,TRBJ2-3,-,CASTPGMDTQYF,TGTGCCAGCACCCCAGGGATGGATACGCAGTATTTT
TRBV11-2,few,TRBJ1-1,TRBD1,CASSLEAGGYSEAFF,TGTGCCAGCAGCTTAGAGGCAGGGGGCTATAGTGAAGCTTTCTTT
TRBV5-1,-,TRBJ2-5,-,CASSPQWAQETQYF,TGCGCCAGCAGCCCGCAGTGGGCCCAAGAGACCCAGTACTTC
TRBV19,-,TRBJ2-1,-,CASTADQGNEQFF,TGTGCCAGTACCGCGGACCAAGGCAATGAGCAGTTCTTC
TRBV11-2,-,TRBJ2-7,-,CASSLEGGSSYEQYF,TGTGCCAGCAGCCTCGAGGGGGGGAGCTCCTACGAGCAGTACTTC
TRBV6-2/TRBV6-3,once,TRBJ2-5,-,CASSYTGTPETQYF,TGTGCCAGCAGTTATACGGGGACCCCAGAGACCCAGTACTTC
TRBV7-9,few,TRBJ2-1,-,CASSHSGFHEQFF,TGTGCCAGCAGCCACTCAGGGTTCCATGAGCAGTTCTTC